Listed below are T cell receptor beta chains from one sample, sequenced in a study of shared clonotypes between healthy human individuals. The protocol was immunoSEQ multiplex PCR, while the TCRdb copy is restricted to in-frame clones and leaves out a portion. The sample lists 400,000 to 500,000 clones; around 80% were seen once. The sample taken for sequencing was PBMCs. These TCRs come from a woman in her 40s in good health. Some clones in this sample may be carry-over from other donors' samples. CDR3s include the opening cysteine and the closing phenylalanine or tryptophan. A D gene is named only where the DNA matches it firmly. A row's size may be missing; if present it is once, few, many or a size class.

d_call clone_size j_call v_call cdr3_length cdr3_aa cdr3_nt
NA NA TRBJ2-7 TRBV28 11 CASSLSLEQYF TGTGCCAGCAGTTTATCCCTCGAGCAGTACTTC
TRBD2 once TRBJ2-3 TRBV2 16 CASRGTSGSGTDTQYF TGTGCCAGCAGGGGTACTAGCGGGAGTGGCACAGATACGCAGTATTTT
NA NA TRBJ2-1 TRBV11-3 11 CASSLSAGQFF TGTGCCAGCAGCCTAAGCGCGGGGCAGTTCTTC
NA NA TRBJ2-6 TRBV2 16 CASSEAVFSGANVLTF TGTGCCAGCAGTGAAGCAGTGTTCTCTGGGGCCAACGTCCTGACTTTC
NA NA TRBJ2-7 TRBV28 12 CASKAERYEQYF TGTGCCAGCAAGGCGGAAAGATACGAGCAGTACTTC
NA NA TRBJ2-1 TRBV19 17 CASSSQGPRSSYNEQFF TGTGCCAGTAGTTCACAGGGACCAAGAAGCTCCTACAATGAGCAGTTCTTC
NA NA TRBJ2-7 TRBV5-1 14 CASSLGTDNSEQYF TGCGCCAGCAGCCTGGGAACCGATAACAGCGAGCAGTACTTC
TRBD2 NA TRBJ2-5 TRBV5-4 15 CASSSGLAAKGTQYF TGTGCCAGCAGCTCCGGACTAGCGGCAAAGGGGACCCAGTACTTC
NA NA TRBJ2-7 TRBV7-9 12 CASSLEGGEQYF TGTGCCAGCAGCTTAGAAGGGGGCGAGCAGTACTTC
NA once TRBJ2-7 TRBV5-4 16 CASSPAGGAQTYEQYF TGTGCCAGCAGCCCGGCTGGGGGGGCGCAAACCTACGAGCAGTACTTC
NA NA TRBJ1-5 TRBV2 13 CAESRDSNQPQHF TGTGCCGAGTCCCGGGACAGCAATCAGCCCCAGCATTTT
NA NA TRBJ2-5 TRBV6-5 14 CASTPPGTGETQYF TGTGCCAGCACCCCACCGGGGACGGGAGAGACCCAGTACTTC
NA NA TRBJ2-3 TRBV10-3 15 CAISQRGPPTDTQYF TGTGCCATCAGCCAGAGGGGACCCCCCACAGATACGCAGTATTTT
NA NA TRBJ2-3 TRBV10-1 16 CASSGSRESGTDTQYF TGCGCCAGCAGTGGATCCCGGGAGAGTGGTACAGATACGCAGTATTTT
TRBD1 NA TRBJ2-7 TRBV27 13 CASGQGSSYEQYF TGTGCCAGTGGACAGGGCAGCTCCTACGAGCAGTACTTC
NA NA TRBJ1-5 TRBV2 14 CASSMDSPNQPQHF TGTGCCAGCAGCATGGACAGCCCCAATCAGCCCCAGCATTTT